The 30 T cell receptor beta chains below were found in one sample sequenced in a study of CXCR3-negative and CXCR3-positive naive CD8 T cells. UMI-labeled 5' RACE TRB cDNA libraries were prepared from the cells. With the 5' RACE reads reprocessed, TCRdb shows one record per CDR3 protein and no DNA. The repertoire table contains a few thousand distinct CDR3 sequences. Sequenced: naive CXCR3- CD8+ T cells from blood. This sample's subset: CD45RO-CCR7+CD27+CD95- naive CD8+ T cells lacking CXCR3 (TNR3-). The receptors stem from a human donor in good health. Some clones in this sample may be carry-over from other donors' samples.

Measured by frequency, this clonotype is medium-sized. The chain carries TRBV29-1 and TRBJ1-5; the TCRdb D gene call, TRBD1, has no DNA to confirm it. Per germline, CDR1 SQVTM and CDR2 ANQGSEA. The CDR3 loop spans 13 amino acids. The CDR3 loop is CSVEGTGGQPQHF.

According to its frequency, this clonotype is medium-sized. The CDR3: CASSFEGTDTQYF. J is TRBJ2-3 and V is TRBV28. CDR3 length equals 13 residues. Germline CDR1 is MDHEN and CDR2 is SYDVKM.

The rearrangement links TRBV7-2 to TRBJ2-7; TCRdb indicates TRBD1, and absent DNA this call remains unverified. From germline, CDR1 is SGHTA and CDR2 FQGNSA. The CDR3 extends over 12 amino acids. The CDR3 is CASGQVPYEQYF.

The chain has TRBV20-1 and TRBJ2-4. The CDR3 has 14 amino acids. In germline, CDR1 is DFQATT, CDR2 SNEGSKA (reference sequence). CDR3 protein: CSARQGQAKNIQYF.

The chain is built from TRBV5-6 and TRBJ2-4; the D call of TRBD1 rests on TCRdb alone, since no DNA is present to check it. Germline V gene sequence: CDR1 SGHDT, CDR2 YYEEEE. The CDR3 has 14 residues. This chain's CDR3 is CASSPREAKNIQYF.

The chain joins TRBV20-1 to TRBJ2-2. The CDR3 is made up of 15 amino acids. Germline values: CDR1 DFQATT, CDR2 SNEGSKA (reference sequence). CDR3 amino acids: CSARDTRAETGELFF.

The genes are TRBV12-3 or TRBV12-4 and TRBJ2-7; TCRdb calls TRBD2, which cannot be checked without DNA. There are 16 residues in the CDR3. CDR3 protein: CASSIFGLAGTYEQYF.

Judged by frequency, this clonotype is medium-sized. J is TRBJ2-5 and V is TRBV7-9; TCRdb's D call of TRBD2 is untestable without DNA. Looked up from germline, CDR1 is SEHNR and CDR2 is FQNEAQ (reference sequence). The CDR3 spans 14 residues. The CDR3 sequence: CASSPLAGEETQYF. Full variable domain (rest looked up from reference TRBV7-9 and TRBJ2-5): DTGVSQNPRHKITKRGQNVTFRCDPISEHNRLYWYRQTLGQGPEFLTYFQNEAQLEKSRLLSDRFSAERPKGSFSTLEIQRTEQGDSAMYLCASSPLAGEETQYFGPGTRLLVL.

In terms of frequency, this clonotype is medium-sized. The CDR3 sequence is CASSPLPDSEQFF. The rearrangement links TRBV12-3 or TRBV12-4 to TRBJ2-1; TCRdb calls TRBD1, which cannot be checked without DNA. CDR3 length: 13 residues.

Judged by frequency, this clonotype is medium-sized (0.01 to 0.1%). V usage is TRBV28 and J usage is TRBJ2-2; there is no DNA to check the TCRdb D call of TRBD1. Germline V gives CDR1 MDHEN, CDR2 SYDVKM. The CDR3 extends over 16 amino acids. This CDR3 is CASSFPGTGWAGELFF.

This clonotype is identified as medium-sized from frequency. V is TRBV12-3 or TRBV12-4 and J is TRBJ2-1; TCRdb selects TRBD1, and the lack of DNA leaves this call unchecked. The CDR3 is 15 amino acids. CDR3 residues: CASSSSGVPYNEQFF.

The rearrangement joins TRBV10-3 to TRBJ2-7; TCRdb gives TRBD1 as the D gene, but with no DNA this cannot be confirmed. The CDR3 consists of 14 residues. The germline V gene has CDR1 ENHRY and CDR2 SYGVKD. CDR3 region: CAIKGGEKSYEQYF.

The V and J genes are TRBV28 and TRBJ1-5; TCRdb outputs TRBD1, but without DNA this stays unchecked. This CDR3 has 13 residues. Germline V lookup: CDR1 MDHEN, CDR2 SYDVKM. The CDR3 protein is CASSGQGHQPQHF.

This clonotype registers medium-sized by frequency. The chain combines TRBV29-1 with TRBJ1-3. The germline V gene encodes CDR1 SQVTM and CDR2 ANQGSEA. The CDR3 sequence is 18 residues long. Here the CDR3 reads CSVEDLYGRQGSGNTIYF.

This clonotype is labeled medium-sized based on frequency. This chain links TRBV12-3 or TRBV12-4 with TRBJ2-7; the D gene TCRdb calls, TRBD1, cannot be checked with no DNA. This CDR3 is built from 15 residues. CDR3 region: CASSVQGLNHYEQYF.

The gene calls are TRBV15 and TRBJ2-7; without DNA, the TCRdb call of TRBD2 cannot be checked. This CDR3 comprises 17 residues. Germline assignment: CDR1 LNHNV and CDR2 YYDKDF (reference sequence). Here the CDR3 reads CATSRDPLGLAGYEQYF.

This clonotype registers medium-sized (0.01 to 0.1%) by frequency. The chain is built from TRBV28 and TRBJ1-1. Germline CDR1 is MDHEN and CDR2 is SYDVKM. The CDR3 spans 13 residues. The chain's CDR3 is CASSFPESTEAFF.

The chain uses TRBV28 and TRBJ2-5; the D call from TCRdb, TRBD1, cannot be confirmed without DNA. The CDR3 has 15 residues. Germline CDR1 MDHEN, CDR2 SYDVKM. The CDR3 reads CASSFTGTEQETQYF.

V is TRBV6-5 and J is TRBJ2-3. CDR3 length equals 14 residues. Germline V CDR1 and CDR2: MNHEY, SVGAGI. CDR3 residues: CASSYGSYTDTQYF.

By frequency, this clonotype is medium-sized. V usage is TRBV19 and J usage is TRBJ2-7; absent DNA, TCRdb's TRBD1 call cannot be checked. This CDR3 has 14 amino acids. Germline V CDR1 and CDR2: LNHDA, SQIVND (reference sequence). CDR3 amino acids: CASSIGDRTYEQYF.

This clonotype is labeled medium-sized based on frequency. The chain links TRBV5-1 to TRBJ1-2; as DNA is missing, the TRBD1 call by TCRdb cannot be tested. The CDR3 runs 15 residues. Germline CDR1 reads SGHRS; CDR2 reads YFSETQ. CDR3 region: CASSLRGGAAYGYTF.

The chain uses TRBV2 and TRBJ2-3; TCRdb reports TRBD1, a call that lacks DNA to check it against. CDR1 is SNHLY and CDR2 is FYNNEI in the germline V gene. The CDR3 covers 11 residues. CDR3 sequence: CAGAGTDTQYF.

The rearrangement links TRBV18 to TRBJ1-1; with no DNA, the TCRdb D assignment of TRBD1 cannot be verified. The CDR3 is 15 amino acids. CDR1 and CDR2 (germline): KGHSH, LQKENI. CDR3 region: CASSPRDRELTEAFF. Full variable domain (remainder filled in from reference TRBV18 and TRBJ1-1): NAGVMQNPRHLVRRRGQEARLRCSPMKGHSHVYWYRQLPEEGLKFMVYLQKENIIDESGMPKERFSAEFPKEGPSILRIQQVVRGDSAAYFCASSPRDRELTEAFFGQGTRLTVV.

This clonotype ranks as medium-sized in terms of frequency. This sequence joins TRBV2 and TRBJ2-1; TCRdb calls TRBD2, which cannot be checked without DNA. The CDR3 sequence is 14 residues long. The germline gives CDR1 SNHLY, CDR2 FYNNEI. This CDR3 is CASRPSGSRYEQFF.

CDR3 in amino acids: CASSMGQGGAFF. The gene calls are TRBV5-6 and TRBJ1-1; TCRdb gives TRBD1 as the D gene, but with no DNA this cannot be confirmed. CDR3 length: 12 residues. Per the germline V gene, CDR1 is SGHDT and CDR2 is YYEEEE.

V usage is TRBV7-9 and J usage is TRBJ2-7; the TCRdb D gene call, TRBD1, has no DNA to confirm it. The CDR3 is 14 amino acids. Germline values: CDR1 SEHNR, CDR2 FQNEAQ (reference sequence). CDR3 in amino acids: CASSRGGATYEQYF.

The chain joins TRBV5-8 to TRBJ2-7; TCRdb indicates TRBD2, and absent DNA this call remains unverified. Germline V gene sequence: CDR1 SGHTS, CDR2 YDEGEE. CDR3 length equals 14 residues. This chain's CDR3 is CASSLGGLADEQYF.

By frequency, this clonotype registers medium-sized. This chain uses TRBV7-9 with TRBJ1-2; the D call of TRBD1 rests on TCRdb alone, since no DNA is present to check it. CDR1 SEHNR and CDR2 FQNEAQ come from the germline V gene (reference sequence). The CDR3 has 16 amino acids. This CDR3 is CASSRKPGQKIGGYTF. The entire variable domain, with the rest obtained from reference TRBV7-9 and TRBJ1-2, is as follows: DTGVSQNPRHKITKRGQNVTFRCDPISEHNRLYWYRQTLGQGPEFLTYFQNEAQLEKSRLLSDRFSAERPKGSFSTLEIQRTEQGDSAMYLCASSRKPGQKIGGYTFGSGTRLTVV.

This clonotype is medium-sized by frequency. This chain joins TRBV29-1 and TRBJ2-7; TCRdb designates TRBD1, a call that cannot be tested without DNA. Germline CDR1 is SQVTM and CDR2 is ANQGSEA. This CDR3 has 12 amino acids. CDR3 sequence: CSARDGSYEQYF.

The rearrangement joins TRBV11-3 to TRBJ2-3. The germline gives CDR1 SGHNT, CDR2 YENEEA. The CDR3 spans 12 residues. The CDR3 loop reads CASSSSADTQYF.